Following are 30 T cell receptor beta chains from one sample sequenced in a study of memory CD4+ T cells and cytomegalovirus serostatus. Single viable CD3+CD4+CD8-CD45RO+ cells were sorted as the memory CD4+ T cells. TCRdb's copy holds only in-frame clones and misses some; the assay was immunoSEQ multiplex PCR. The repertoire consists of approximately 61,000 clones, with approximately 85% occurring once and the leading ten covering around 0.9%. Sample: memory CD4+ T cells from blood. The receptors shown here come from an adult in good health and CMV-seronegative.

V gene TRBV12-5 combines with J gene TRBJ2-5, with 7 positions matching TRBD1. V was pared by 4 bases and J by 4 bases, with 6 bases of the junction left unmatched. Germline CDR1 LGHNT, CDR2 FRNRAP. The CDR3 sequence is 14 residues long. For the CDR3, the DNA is TGTGCTAGTGGTTCCCCGACAGGGTTAGAGACCCAGTACTTC. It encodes CASGSPTGLETQYF.

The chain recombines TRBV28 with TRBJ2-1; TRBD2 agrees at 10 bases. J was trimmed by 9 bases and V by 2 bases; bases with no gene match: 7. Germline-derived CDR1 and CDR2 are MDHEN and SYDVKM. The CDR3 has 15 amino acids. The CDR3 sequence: CASSLAASGRGEQFF. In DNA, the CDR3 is TGTGCCAGCAGTTTAGCCGCTAGCGGGAGAGGTGAGCAGTTCTTC.

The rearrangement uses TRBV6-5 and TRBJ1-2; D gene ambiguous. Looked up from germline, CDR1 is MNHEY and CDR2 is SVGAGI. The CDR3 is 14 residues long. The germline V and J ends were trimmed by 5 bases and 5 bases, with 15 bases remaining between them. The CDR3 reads CASSAPGGGYGYTF. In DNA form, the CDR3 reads TGTGCCAGCAGTGCCCCGGGAGGCGGTTATGGCTACACCTTC.

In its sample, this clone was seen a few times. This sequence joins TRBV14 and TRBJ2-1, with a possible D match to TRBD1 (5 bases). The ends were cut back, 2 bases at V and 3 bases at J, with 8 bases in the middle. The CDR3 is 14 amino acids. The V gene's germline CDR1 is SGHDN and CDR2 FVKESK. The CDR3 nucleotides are TGTGCCAGCAGCCAAATGACAGACTACAATGAGCAGTTCTTC. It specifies CASSQMTDYNEQFF.

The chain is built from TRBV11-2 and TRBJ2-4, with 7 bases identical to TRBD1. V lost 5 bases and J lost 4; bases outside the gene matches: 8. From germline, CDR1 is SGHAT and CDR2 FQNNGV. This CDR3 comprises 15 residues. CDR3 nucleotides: TGTGCCAGCAGCACCATCCGGGACAGAAAAAACATTCAGTACTTC. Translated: CASSTIRDRKNIQYF.

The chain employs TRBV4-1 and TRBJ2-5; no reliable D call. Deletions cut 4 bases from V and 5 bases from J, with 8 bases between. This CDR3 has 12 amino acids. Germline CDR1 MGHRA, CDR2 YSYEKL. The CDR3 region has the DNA TGCGCCAGCAGCCTCGCGGAGGAGACCCAGTACTTC. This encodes CASSLAEETQYF.

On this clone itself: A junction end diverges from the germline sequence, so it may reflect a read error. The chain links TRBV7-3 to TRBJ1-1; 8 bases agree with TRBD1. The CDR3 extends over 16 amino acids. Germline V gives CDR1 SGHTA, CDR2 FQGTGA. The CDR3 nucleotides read TGCGCCAGCAGCCAACGGACAGGGCGCAGGAACACTGAAGCTTTCTTT. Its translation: CASSQRTGRRNTEAFF. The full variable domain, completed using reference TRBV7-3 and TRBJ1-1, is GAGVSQTPSNKVTEKGKYVELRCDPISGHTALYWYRQSLGQGPEFLIYFQGTGAADDSGLPNDRFFAVRPEGSVSTLKIQRTERGDSAVYLCASSQRTGRRNTEAFFGQGTRLTVV.

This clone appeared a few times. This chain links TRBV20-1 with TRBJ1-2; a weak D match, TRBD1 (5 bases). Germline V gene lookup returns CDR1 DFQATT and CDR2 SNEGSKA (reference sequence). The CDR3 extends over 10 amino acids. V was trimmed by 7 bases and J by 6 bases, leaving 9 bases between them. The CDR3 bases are TGCAGTGGGGAAGGGGATGGCTACACCTTC. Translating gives CSGEGDGYTF.

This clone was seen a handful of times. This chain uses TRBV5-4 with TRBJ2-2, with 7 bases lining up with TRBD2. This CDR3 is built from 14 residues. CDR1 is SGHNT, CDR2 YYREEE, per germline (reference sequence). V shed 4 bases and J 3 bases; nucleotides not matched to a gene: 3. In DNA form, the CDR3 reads TGTGCCAGCAGCCTTCTAGCGGACACCGGGGAGCTGTTTTTT. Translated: CASSLLADTGELFF. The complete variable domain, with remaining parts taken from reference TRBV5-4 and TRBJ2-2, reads ETGVTQSPTHLIKTRGQQVTLRCSSQSGHNTVSWYQQALGQGPQFIFQYYREEENGRGNFPPRFSGLQFPNYSSELNVNALELDDSALYLCASSLLADTGELFFGEGSRLTVL.

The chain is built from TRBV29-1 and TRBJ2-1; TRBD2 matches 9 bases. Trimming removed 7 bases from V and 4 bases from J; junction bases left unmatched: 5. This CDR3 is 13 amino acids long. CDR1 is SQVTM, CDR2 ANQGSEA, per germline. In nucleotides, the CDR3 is TGCAGCGCTGGGACTAGCAGATACAATGAGCAGTTCTTC. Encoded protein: CSAGTSRYNEQFF.

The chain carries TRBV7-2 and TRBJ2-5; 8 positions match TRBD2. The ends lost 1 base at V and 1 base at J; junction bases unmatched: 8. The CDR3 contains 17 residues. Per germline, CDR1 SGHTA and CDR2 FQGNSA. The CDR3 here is CASSLEGSREGQETQYF. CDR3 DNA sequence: TGTGCCAGCAGCTTAGAAGGGTCTCGGGAGGGCCAAGAGACCCAGTACTTC.

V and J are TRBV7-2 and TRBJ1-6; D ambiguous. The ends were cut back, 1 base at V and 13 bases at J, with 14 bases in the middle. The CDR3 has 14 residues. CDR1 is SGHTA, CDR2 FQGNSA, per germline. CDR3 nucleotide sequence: TGTGCCAGCAGCTTAGTAATCGGAGGGTCGCCCCTCCACTTT. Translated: CASSLVIGGSPLHF.

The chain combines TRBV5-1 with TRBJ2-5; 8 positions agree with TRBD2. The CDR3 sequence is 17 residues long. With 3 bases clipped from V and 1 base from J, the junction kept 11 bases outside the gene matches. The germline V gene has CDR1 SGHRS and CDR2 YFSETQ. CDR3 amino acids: CASSSGGPNSPQETQYF. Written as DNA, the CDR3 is TGCGCCAGCAGCTCGGGGGGGCCCAACAGTCCCCAAGAGACCCAGTACTTC. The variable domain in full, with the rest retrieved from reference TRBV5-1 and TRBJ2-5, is KAGVTQTPRYLIKTRGQQVTLSCSPISGHRSVSWYQQTPGQGLQFLFEYFSETQRNKGNFPGRFSGRQFSNSRSEMNVSTLELGDSALYLCASSSGGPNSPQETQYFGPGTRLLVL.

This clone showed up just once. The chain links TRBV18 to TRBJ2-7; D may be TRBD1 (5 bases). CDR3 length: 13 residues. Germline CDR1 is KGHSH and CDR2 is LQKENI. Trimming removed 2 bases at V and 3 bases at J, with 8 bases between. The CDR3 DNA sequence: TGTGCCAGCTCACCAGGGGCAGGCTACGAGCAGTACTTC. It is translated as CASSPGAGYEQYF.

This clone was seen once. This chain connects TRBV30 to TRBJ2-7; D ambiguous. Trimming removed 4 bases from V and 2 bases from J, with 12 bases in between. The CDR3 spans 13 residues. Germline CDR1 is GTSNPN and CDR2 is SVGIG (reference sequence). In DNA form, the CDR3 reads TGTGCCTGGATAGGAGACACCGCCTACGAGCAGTACTTC. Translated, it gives CAWIGDTAYEQYF.

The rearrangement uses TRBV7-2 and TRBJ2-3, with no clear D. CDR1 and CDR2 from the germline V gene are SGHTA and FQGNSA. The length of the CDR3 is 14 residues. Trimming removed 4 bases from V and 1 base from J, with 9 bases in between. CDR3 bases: TGTGCCAGCAGCTCATACCTGCGCACAGATACGCAGTATTTT. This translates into CASSSYLRTDTQYF.

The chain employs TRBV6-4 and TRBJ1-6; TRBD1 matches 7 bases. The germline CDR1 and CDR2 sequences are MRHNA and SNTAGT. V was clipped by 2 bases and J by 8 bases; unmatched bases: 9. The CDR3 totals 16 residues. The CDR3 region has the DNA TGTGCCAGCAGTGACATCTCGGGACAGCTCCATTCACCCCTCCACTTT. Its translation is CASSDISGQLHSPLHF.

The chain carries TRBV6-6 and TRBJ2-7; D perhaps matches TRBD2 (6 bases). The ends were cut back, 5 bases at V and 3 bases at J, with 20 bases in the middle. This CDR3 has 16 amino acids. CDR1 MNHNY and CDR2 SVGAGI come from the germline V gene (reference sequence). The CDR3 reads CASSSPAQGGDYEQYF. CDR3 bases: TGTGCCAGCAGTAGCCCGGCGCAGGGAGGAGACTACGAGCAGTACTTC.

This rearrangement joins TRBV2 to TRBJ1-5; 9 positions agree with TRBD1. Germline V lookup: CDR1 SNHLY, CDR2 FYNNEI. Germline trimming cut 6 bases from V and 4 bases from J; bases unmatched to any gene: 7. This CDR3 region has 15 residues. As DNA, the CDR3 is TGTGCCAGCAGACAGGGGGCGCGAGGGAATCAGCCCCAGCATTTT. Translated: CASRQGARGNQPQHF. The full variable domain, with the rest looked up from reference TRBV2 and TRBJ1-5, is EPEVTQTPSHQVTQMGQEVILRCVPISNHLYFYWYRQILGQKVEFLVSFYNNEISEKSEIFDDQFSVERPDGSNFTLKIRSTKLEDSAMYFCASRQGARGNQPQHFGDGTRLSIL.

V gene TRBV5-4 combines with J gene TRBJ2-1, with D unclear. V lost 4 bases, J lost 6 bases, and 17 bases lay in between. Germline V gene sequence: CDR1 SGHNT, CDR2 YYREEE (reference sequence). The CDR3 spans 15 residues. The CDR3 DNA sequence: TGTGCCAGCAGCCAAGACTCCACAGTCCCCAATGAGCAGTTCTTC. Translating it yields CASSQDSTVPNEQFF.

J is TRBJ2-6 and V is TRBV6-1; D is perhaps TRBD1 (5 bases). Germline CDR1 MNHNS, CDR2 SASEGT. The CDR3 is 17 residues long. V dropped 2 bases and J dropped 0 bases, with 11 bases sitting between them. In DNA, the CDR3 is TGTGCCAGCAGTGAACAGGGATGGAGCTCTGGGGCCAACGTCCTGACTTTC. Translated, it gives CASSEQGWSSGANVLTF.

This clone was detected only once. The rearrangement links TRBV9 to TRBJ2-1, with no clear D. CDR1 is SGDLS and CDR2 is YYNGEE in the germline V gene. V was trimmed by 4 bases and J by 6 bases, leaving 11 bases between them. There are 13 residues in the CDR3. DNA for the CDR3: TGTGCCAGCAGCTTCCGACTTACCAATGAGCAGTTCTTC. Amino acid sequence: CASSFRLTNEQFF. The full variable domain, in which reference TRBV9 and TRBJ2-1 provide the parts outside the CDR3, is DSGVTQTPKHLITATGQRVTLRCSPRSGDLSVYWYQQSLDQGLQFLIQYYNGEERAKGNILERFSAQQFPDLHSELNLSSLELGDSALYFCASSFRLTNEQFFGPGTRLTVL.

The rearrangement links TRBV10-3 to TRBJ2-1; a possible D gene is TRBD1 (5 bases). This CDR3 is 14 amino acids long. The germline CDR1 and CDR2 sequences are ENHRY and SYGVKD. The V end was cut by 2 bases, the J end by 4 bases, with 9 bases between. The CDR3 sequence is CAISEPDTYNEQFF. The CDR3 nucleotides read TGTGCCATCAGTGAGCCGGACACGTACAATGAGCAGTTCTTC.

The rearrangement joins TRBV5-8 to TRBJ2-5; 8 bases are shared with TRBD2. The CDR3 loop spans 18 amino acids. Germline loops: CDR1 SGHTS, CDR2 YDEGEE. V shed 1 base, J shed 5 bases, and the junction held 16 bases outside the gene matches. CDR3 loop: CASSLSGGGSQVRETQYF. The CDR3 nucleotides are TGTGCCAGCAGCTTGAGCGGGGGCGGGTCGCAGGTTCGCGAGACCCAGTACTTC.

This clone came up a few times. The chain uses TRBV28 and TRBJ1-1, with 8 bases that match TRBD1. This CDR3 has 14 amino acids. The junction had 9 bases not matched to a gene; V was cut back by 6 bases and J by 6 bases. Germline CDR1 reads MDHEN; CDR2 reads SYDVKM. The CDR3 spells CASRLRQGQAEAFF. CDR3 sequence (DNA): TGTGCCAGCAGACTCCGACAGGGGCAAGCTGAAGCTTTCTTT.

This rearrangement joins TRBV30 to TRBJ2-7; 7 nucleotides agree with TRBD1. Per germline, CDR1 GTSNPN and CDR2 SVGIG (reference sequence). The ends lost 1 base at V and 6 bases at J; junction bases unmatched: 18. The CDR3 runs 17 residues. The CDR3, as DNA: TGTGCCTGGAGTGGGAAGGGGGCGAGGTTCAGTCGCGGCGAGCAGTACTTC. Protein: CAWSGKGARFSRGEQYF.

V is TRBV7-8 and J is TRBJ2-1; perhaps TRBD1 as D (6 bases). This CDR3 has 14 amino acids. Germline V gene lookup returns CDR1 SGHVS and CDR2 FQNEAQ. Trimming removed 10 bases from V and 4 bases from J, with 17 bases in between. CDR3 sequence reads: CATNADRYYNEQFF. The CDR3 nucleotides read TGTGCCACCAACGCGGACAGATATTACAATGAGCAGTTCTTC. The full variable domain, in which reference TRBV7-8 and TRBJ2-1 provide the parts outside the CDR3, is GAGVSQSPRYKVAKRGQDVALRCDPISGHVSLFWYQQALGQGPEFLTYFQNEAQLDKSGLPSDRFFAERPEGSVSTLKIQRTQQEDSAVYLCATNADRYYNEQFFGPGTRLTVL.

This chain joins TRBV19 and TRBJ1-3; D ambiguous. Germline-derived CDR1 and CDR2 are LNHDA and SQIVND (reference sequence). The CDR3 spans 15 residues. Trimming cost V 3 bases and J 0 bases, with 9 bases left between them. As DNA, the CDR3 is TGTGCCAGTAGTATGGGAGACGGCTCTGGAAACACCATATATTTT. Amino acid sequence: CASSMGDGSGNTIYF.

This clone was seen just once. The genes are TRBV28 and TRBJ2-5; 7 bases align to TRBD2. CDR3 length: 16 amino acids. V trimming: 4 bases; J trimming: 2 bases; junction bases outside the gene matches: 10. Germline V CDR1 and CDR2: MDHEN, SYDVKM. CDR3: CASSSRLGLSQETQYF. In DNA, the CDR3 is TGTGCCAGCAGTTCCCGGTTGGGACTATCTCAAGAGACCCAGTACTTC.

CDR3 amino acids: CASSFGGSGANVLTF. The CDR3 nucleotides are TGTGCCAGCAGCTTCGGGGGCTCTGGGGCCAACGTCCTGACTTTC. The chain combines TRBV7-2 with TRBJ2-6; maybe TRBD2 (6 bases). The length of the CDR3 is 15 residues. Germline-derived CDR1 and CDR2 are SGHTA and FQGNSA. V was clipped by 3 bases and J by 0 bases, with 6 bases between them.